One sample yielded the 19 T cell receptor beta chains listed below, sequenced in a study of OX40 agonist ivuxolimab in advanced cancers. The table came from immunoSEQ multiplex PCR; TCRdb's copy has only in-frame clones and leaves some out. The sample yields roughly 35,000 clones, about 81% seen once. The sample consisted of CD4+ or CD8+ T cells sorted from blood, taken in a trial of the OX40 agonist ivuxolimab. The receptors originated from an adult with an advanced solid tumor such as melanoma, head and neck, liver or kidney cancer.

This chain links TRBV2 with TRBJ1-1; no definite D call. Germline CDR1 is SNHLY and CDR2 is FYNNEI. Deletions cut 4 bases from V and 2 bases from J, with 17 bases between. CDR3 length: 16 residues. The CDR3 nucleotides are TGTGCCAGCAGTGTTAGACACTCGGTTTCTAACACTGAAGCTTTCTTT. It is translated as CASSVRHSVSNTEAFF. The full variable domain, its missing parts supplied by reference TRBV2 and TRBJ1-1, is EPEVTQTPSHQVTQMGQEVILRCVPISNHLYFYWYRQILGQKVEFLVSFYNNEISEKSEIFDDQFSVERPDGSNFTLKIRSTKLEDSAMYFCASSVRHSVSNTEAFFGQGTRLTVV.

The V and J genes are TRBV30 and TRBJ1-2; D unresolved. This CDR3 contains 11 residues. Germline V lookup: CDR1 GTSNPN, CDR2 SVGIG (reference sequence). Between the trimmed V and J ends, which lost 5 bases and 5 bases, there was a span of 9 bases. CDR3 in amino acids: CAWDRLYGYTF. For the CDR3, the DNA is TGTGCCTGGGACCGGCTTTATGGCTACACCTTC.

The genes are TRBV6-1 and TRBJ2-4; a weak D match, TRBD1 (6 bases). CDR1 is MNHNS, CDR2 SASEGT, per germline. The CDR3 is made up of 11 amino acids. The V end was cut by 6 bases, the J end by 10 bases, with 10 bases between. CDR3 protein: CASSPDRIQYF. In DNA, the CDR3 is TGTGCCAGCAGCCCGGACAGAATTCAGTACTTC.

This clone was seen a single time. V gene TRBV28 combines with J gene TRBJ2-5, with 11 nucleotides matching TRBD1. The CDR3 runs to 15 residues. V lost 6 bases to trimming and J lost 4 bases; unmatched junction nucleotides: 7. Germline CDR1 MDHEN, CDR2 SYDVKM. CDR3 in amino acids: CASRRLGTGGETQYF. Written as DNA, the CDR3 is TGTGCCAGCAGACGACTCGGGACAGGGGGAGAGACCCAGTACTTC. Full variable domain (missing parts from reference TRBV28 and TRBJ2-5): DVKVTQSSRYLVKRTGEKVFLECVQDMDHENMFWYRQDPGLGLRLIYFSYDVKMKEKGDIPEGYSVSREKKERFSLILESASTNQTSMYLCASRRLGTGGETQYFGPGTRLLVL.

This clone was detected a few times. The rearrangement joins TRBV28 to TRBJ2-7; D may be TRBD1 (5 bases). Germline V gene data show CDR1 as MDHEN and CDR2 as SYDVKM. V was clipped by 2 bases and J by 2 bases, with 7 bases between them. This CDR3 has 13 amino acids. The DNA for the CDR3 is TGTGCCAGCAGTTTAGGGGCTGCCTACGAGCAGTACTTC. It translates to CASSLGAAYEQYF.

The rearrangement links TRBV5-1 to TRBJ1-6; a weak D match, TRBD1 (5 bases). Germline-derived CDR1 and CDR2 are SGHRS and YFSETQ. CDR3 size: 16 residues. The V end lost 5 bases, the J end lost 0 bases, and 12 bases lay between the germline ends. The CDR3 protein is CASRGGESSYNSPLHF. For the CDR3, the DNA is TGCGCCAGCAGGGGGGGAGAAAGCTCCTATAATTCACCCCTCCACTTT.

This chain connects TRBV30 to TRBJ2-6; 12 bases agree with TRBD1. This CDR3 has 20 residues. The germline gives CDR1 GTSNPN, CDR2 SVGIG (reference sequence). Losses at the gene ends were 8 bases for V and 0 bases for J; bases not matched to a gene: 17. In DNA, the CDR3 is TGTGCCGGCTGGAGTGCTTTGGGACAGGGGGCGCCCTCTGGGGCCAACGTCCTGACTTTC. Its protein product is CAGWSALGQGAPSGANVLTF.

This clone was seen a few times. The CDR3 sequence is CASSKERGTYNEQFF. The CDR3 region has the DNA TGTGCCAGCAGTAAGGAGCGGGGGACCTACAATGAGCAGTTCTTC. This rearrangement joins TRBV6-6 to TRBJ2-1; 8 nucleotides line up with TRBD2. Losses at the gene ends were 5 bases for V and 2 bases for J; bases not matched to a gene: 5. This CDR3 has 15 residues. CDR1 is MNHNY and CDR2 is SVGAGI in the germline V gene (reference sequence).

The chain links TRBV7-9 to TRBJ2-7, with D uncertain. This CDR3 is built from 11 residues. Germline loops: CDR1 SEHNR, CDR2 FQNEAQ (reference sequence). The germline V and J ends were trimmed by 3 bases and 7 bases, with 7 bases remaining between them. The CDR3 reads CASSLAGEQYF. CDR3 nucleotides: TGTGCCAGCAGCTTGGCCGGGGAGCAGTACTTC.

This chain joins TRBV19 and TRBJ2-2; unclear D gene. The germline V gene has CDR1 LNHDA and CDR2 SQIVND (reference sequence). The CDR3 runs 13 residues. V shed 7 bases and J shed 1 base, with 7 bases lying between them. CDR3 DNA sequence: TGTGCCAGTAATGGCCAGAACACCGGGGAGCTGTTTTTT. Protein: CASNGQNTGELFF.

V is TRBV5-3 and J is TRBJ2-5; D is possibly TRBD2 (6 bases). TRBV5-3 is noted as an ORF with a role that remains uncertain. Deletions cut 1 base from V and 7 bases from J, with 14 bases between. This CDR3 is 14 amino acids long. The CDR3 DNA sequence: TGTGCCAGAAGCTTGAGTTGGCGGGACGGGACCCAGTACTTC. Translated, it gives CARSLSWRDGTQYF.

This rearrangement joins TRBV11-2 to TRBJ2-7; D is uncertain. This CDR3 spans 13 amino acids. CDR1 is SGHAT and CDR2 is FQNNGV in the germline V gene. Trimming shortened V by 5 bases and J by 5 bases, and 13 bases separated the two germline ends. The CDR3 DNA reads TGTGCCAGCAGCCTTAAGAATAGAGACGAGCAGTACTTC. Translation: CASSLKNRDEQYF. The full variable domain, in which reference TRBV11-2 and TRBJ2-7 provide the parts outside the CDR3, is EAGVAQSPRYKIIEKRQSVAFWCNPISGHATLYWYQQILGQGPKLLIQFQNNGVVDDSQLPKDRFSAERLKGVDSTLKIQPAKLEDSAVYLCASSLKNRDEQYFGPGTRLTVT.

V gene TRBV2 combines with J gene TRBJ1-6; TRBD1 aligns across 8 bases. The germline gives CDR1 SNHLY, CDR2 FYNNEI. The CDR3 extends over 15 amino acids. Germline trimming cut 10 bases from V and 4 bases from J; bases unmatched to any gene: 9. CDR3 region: CATSKGQVYNSPLHF. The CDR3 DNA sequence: TGTGCCACCTCCAAGGGACAGGTGTATAATTCACCCCTCCACTTT. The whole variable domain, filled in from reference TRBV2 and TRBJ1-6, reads EPEVTQTPSHQVTQMGQEVILRCVPISNHLYFYWYRQILGQKVEFLVSFYNNEISEKSEIFDDQFSVERPDGSNFTLKIRSTKLEDSAMYFCATSKGQVYNSPLHFGNGTRLTVT.

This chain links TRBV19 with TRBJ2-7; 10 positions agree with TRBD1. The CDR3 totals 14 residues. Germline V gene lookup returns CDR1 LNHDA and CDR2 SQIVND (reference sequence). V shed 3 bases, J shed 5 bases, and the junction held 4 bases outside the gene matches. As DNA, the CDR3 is TGTGCCAGTAGTATCGGACAGGGGGGCGACGAGCAGTACTTC. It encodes CASSIGQGGDEQYF.

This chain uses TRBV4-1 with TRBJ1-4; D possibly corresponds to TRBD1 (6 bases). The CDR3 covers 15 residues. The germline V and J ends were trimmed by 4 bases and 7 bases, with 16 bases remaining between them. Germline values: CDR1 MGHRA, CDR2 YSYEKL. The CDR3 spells CASSLRGGSLEKLFF. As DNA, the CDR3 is TGCGCCAGCAGCCTCCGAGGGGGGTCCCTTGAAAAACTGTTTTTT.

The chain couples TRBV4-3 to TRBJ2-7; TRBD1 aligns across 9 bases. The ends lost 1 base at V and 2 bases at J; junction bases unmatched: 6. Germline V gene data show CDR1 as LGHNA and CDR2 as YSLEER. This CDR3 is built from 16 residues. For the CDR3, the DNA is TGCGCCAGCAGCCAAGGCCTGACAGGGGGGGCCTACGAGCAGTACTTC. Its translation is CASSQGLTGGAYEQYF.

The CDR3 DNA sequence: TGCGCCAGCAGCCAAGCGAACACTTACTCTGGAAACACCATATATTTT. This gives the protein CASSQANTYSGNTIYF. J is TRBJ1-3 and V is TRBV4-1; D remains ambiguous. The CDR3 extends over 16 amino acids. Germline CDR1 is MGHRA and CDR2 is YSYEKL. Trimming cost V 1 base and J 0 bases, with 10 bases left between them.

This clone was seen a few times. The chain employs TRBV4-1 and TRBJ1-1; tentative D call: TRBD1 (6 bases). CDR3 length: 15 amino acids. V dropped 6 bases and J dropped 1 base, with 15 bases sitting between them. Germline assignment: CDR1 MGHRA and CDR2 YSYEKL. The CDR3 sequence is CASSLEGGRNTEAFF. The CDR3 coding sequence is TGCGCCAGCAGTTTGGAAGGGGGAAGGAACACTGAAGCTTTCTTT.

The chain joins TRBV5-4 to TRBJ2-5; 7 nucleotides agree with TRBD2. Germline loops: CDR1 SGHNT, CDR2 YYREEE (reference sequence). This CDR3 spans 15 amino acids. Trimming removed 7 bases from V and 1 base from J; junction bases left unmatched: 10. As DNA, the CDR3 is TGTGCCAGCGCGGTCGCTAGCGGAGCCCAAGAGACCCAGTACTTC. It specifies CASAVASGAQETQYF.